The rows below give T cell receptor beta chains drawn from one sample of a study of blood T cell repertoires in COVID-19. The method was immunoSEQ multiplex PCR; TCRdb's version includes in-frame clones alone and lacks a portion of them. This sample carries over 200,000 clones, 65% to 85% of them seen once, and the ten largest clones take around 4.4%. The specimen was peripheral blood. All receptors derive from a man aged 50-59 years with active or convalescent COVID-19. Both conserved end residues are part of each CDR3. Fields, in order: D gene, CDR3 length, J gene, V gene, clone size, CDR3 protein, CDR3 DNA. The D gene is left open where the match is weak. The listing skips clone size in some rows; elsewhere it reads once, few, many or a size class.

D gene: TRBD2; CDR3 length: 16; J gene: TRBJ2-7; V gene: TRBV7-2; clone size: .; CDR3 protein: CASSLGLAAAMGEQYF; CDR3 DNA: TGTGCCAGCAGCTTAGGGCTAGCGGCCGCGATGGGAGAGCAGTACTTC
D gene: .; CDR3 length: 15; J gene: TRBJ1-5; V gene: TRBV4-1; clone size: .; CDR3 protein: CASSQELATPRPQHF; CDR3 DNA: TGCGCCAGCAGCCAAGAATTGGCCACGCCTCGGCCCCAGCATTTT
D gene: .; CDR3 length: 15; J gene: TRBJ2-7; V gene: TRBV5-6; clone size: .; CDR3 protein: CASSLFGTPDGEQYF; CDR3 DNA: TGTGCCAGCAGCTTGTTTGGGACACCAGACGGAGAGCAGTACTTC
D gene: .; CDR3 length: 16; J gene: TRBJ2-1; V gene: TRBV5-1; clone size: .; CDR3 protein: CASSLVGGWVGDEQFF; CDR3 DNA: TGCGCCAGCAGCTTGGTTGGGGGCTGGGTCGGCGATGAGCAGTTCTTC
D gene: .; CDR3 length: 13; J gene: TRBJ1-1; V gene: TRBV11-3; clone size: .; CDR3 protein: CASSFSRVTEAFF; CDR3 DNA: TGTGCCAGCAGCTTCTCCAGGGTTACTGAAGCTTTCTTT
D gene: .; CDR3 length: 15; J gene: TRBJ1-1; V gene: TRBV5-1; clone size: once; CDR3 protein: CASSLGQQVPTEAFF; CDR3 DNA: TGCGCCAGCAGCTTGGGGCAACAGGTCCCCACTGAAGCTTTCTTT
D gene: .; CDR3 length: 14; J gene: TRBJ1-3; V gene: TRBV28; clone size: .; CDR3 protein: CASSLSSKGNTIYF; CDR3 DNA: TGTGCCAGCAGTTTATCCTCTAAGGGAAACACCATATATTTT
D gene: .; CDR3 length: 13; J gene: TRBJ1-1; V gene: TRBV6-5; clone size: .; CDR3 protein: CATTGSRVTEAFF; CDR3 DNA: TGTGCCACCACAGGGAGTCGTGTCACTGAAGCTTTCTTT
D gene: .; CDR3 length: 12; J gene: TRBJ2-1; V gene: TRBV25-1; clone size: .; CDR3 protein: CASRISRDEQFF; CDR3 DNA: TGTGCCAGCAGAATTAGCCGGGATGAGCAGTTCTTC
D gene: .; CDR3 length: 15; J gene: TRBJ1-1; V gene: TRBV7-3; clone size: .; CDR3 protein: CASSLSGRGNTEAFF; CDR3 DNA: TGTGCCAGCAGCCTAAGTGGCAGAGGGAACACTGAAGCTTTCTTT
D gene: TRBD2; CDR3 length: 17; J gene: TRBJ2-4; V gene: TRBV4-2; clone size: .; CDR3 protein: CASSQDGSGGVQNIQYF; CDR3 DNA: TGTGCCAGCAGCCAAGATGGGAGCGGGGGGGTCCAAAACATTCAGTACTTC
D gene: .; CDR3 length: 16; J gene: TRBJ2-3; V gene: TRBV9; clone size: .; CDR3 protein: CASSVERGWSMDTQYF; CDR3 DNA: TGTGCCAGCAGCGTAGAACGGGGGTGGAGCATGGATACGCAGTATTTT
D gene: .; CDR3 length: 16; J gene: TRBJ2-7; V gene: TRBV6-6; clone size: .; CDR3 protein: CASSYSSAGKFGEQYF; CDR3 DNA: TGTGCCAGCAGTTACTCGAGTGCGGGAAAGTTTGGCGAGCAGTACTTC
D gene: TRBD2; CDR3 length: 16; J gene: TRBJ2-2; V gene: TRBV18; clone size: .; CDR3 protein: CASSPLTSANTGELFF; CDR3 DNA: TGTGCCAGCTCACCGCTGACTAGCGCGAACACCGGGGAGCTGTTTTTT
D gene: .; CDR3 length: 13; J gene: TRBJ2-7; V gene: TRBV6-5; clone size: .; CDR3 protein: CASSQAAAYEQYF; CDR3 DNA: TGTGCCAGCAGTCAGGCAGCCGCATACGAGCAGTACTTC
D gene: .; CDR3 length: 15; J gene: TRBJ1-1; V gene: TRBV5-1; clone size: .; CDR3 protein: CASSQNRVPDTEAFF; CDR3 DNA: TGCGCCAGCAGTCAGAACAGGGTTCCCGACACTGAAGCTTTCTTT
D gene: .; CDR3 length: 13; J gene: TRBJ2-7; V gene: TRBV19; clone size: .; CDR3 protein: CASRNTGEDEQYF; CDR3 DNA: TGTGCCAGTAGGAATACAGGGGAGGACGAGCAGTACTTC
D gene: TRBD1; CDR3 length: 13; J gene: TRBJ2-7; V gene: TRBV6-2/TRBV6-3; clone size: .; CDR3 protein: CASSGTGSYEQYF; CDR3 DNA: TGTGCCAGCAGTGGGACAGGGTCGTACGAGCAGTACTTC
D gene: .; CDR3 length: 14; J gene: TRBJ1-6; V gene: TRBV6-5; clone size: .; CDR3 protein: CASWAGGYNSPLHF; CDR3 DNA: TGTGCCAGCTGGGCAGGAGGTTATAATTCACCCCTCCACTTT
D gene: .; CDR3 length: 14; J gene: TRBJ1-1; V gene: TRBV19; clone size: .; CDR3 protein: CATTVMGRGTEAFF; CDR3 DNA: TGTGCCACCACGGTTATGGGGCGCGGCACTGAAGCTTTCTTT
D gene: TRBD1; CDR3 length: 15; J gene: TRBJ1-5; V gene: TRBV7-8; clone size: .; CDR3 protein: CASSPAGGGNQPQHF; CDR3 DNA: TGTGCCAGCAGCCCTGCAGGGGGCGGCAATCAGCCCCAGCATTTT
D gene: .; CDR3 length: 15; J gene: TRBJ1-4; V gene: TRBV3-1/TRBV3-2; clone size: .; CDR3 protein: CASSPTGGSDEKLFF; CDR3 DNA: TGTGCCAGCAGCCCGACGGGAGGGTCGGATGAAAAACTGTTTTTT
D gene: TRBD1; CDR3 length: 15; J gene: TRBJ1-2; V gene: TRBV6-1; clone size: .; CDR3 protein: CASSDRRGRDYGYTF; CDR3 DNA: TGTGCCAGCAGTGATAGAAGGGGGCGCGACTATGGCTACACCTTC
D gene: .; CDR3 length: 14; J gene: TRBJ1-4; V gene: TRBV5-1; clone size: .; CDR3 protein: CASSLAGADEKLFF; CDR3 DNA: TGCGCCAGCAGCTTGGCAGGGGCGGATGAAAAACTGTTTTTT
D gene: .; CDR3 length: 15; J gene: TRBJ2-7; V gene: TRBV4-1; clone size: .; CDR3 protein: CASSPGQEASYEQYF; CDR3 DNA: TGCGCCAGCAGCCCCGGACAAGAAGCCTCCTACGAGCAGTACTTC
D gene: .; CDR3 length: 15; J gene: TRBJ1-4; V gene: TRBV5-1; clone size: .; CDR3 protein: CASSPTDATNEKLFF; CDR3 DNA: TGCGCCAGCAGTCCGACAGACGCAACTAATGAAAAACTGTTTTTT
D gene: .; CDR3 length: 16; J gene: TRBJ1-2; V gene: TRBV10-3; clone size: .; CDR3 protein: CAISESSLQVDYGYTF; CDR3 DNA: TGTGCCATCAGTGAGTCGAGCCTCCAGGTCGACTATGGCTACACCTTC
D gene: TRBD2; CDR3 length: 16; J gene: TRBJ2-2; V gene: TRBV19; clone size: .; CDR3 protein: CASSIGAGGYTGELFF; CDR3 DNA: TGTGCCAGTAGTATAGGAGCGGGGGGATACACCGGGGAGCTGTTTTTT
D gene: TRBD1; CDR3 length: 15; J gene: TRBJ1-6; V gene: TRBV30; clone size: .; CDR3 protein: CAWSEQGFFGSPLHF; CDR3 DNA: TGTGCCTGGAGTGAACAGGGGTTTTTCGGTTCACCCCTCCACTTT
D gene: TRBD1; CDR3 length: 15; J gene: TRBJ1-1; V gene: TRBV19; clone size: .; CDR3 protein: CASSSPGQGTKEAFF; CDR3 DNA: TGTGCCAGTAGCTCACCCGGACAGGGAACAAAGGAAGCTTTCTTT
D gene: TRBD1; CDR3 length: 14; J gene: TRBJ1-4; V gene: TRBV6-5; clone size: .; CDR3 protein: CASRERTGKEKLFF; CDR3 DNA: TGTGCCAGCAGGGAGAGGACAGGGAAGGAAAAACTGTTTTTT
D gene: TRBD1; CDR3 length: 14; J gene: TRBJ1-2; V gene: TRBV5-4; clone size: .; CDR3 protein: CASSPPTGVGGYTF; CDR3 DNA: TGTGCCAGCAGCCCCCCGACAGGGGTTGGCGGCTACACCTTC
D gene: TRBD2; CDR3 length: 16; J gene: TRBJ2-3; V gene: TRBV5-4; clone size: .; CDR3 protein: CASSPLAGGDTDTQYF; CDR3 DNA: TGTGCCAGCAGCCCCCTAGCGGGGGGGGACACAGATACGCAGTATTTT
D gene: .; CDR3 length: 13; J gene: TRBJ1-5; V gene: TRBV19; clone size: .; CDR3 protein: CASSIDPGQPQHF; CDR3 DNA: TGTGCCAGTAGTATAGACCCCGGGCAGCCCCAGCATTTT
D gene: .; CDR3 length: 14; J gene: TRBJ2-7; V gene: TRBV7-8; clone size: .; CDR3 protein: CASSLAQYSYEQYF; CDR3 DNA: TGTGCCAGCAGCTTAGCTCAGTACTCCTACGAGCAGTACTTC
D gene: TRBD2; CDR3 length: 16; J gene: TRBJ2-3; V gene: TRBV7-8; clone size: .; CDR3 protein: CASSPTVAGGPDTQYF; CDR3 DNA: TGTGCCAGCAGCCCAACGGTAGCGGGGGGGCCGGATACGCAGTATTTT
D gene: .; CDR3 length: 12; J gene: TRBJ2-1; V gene: TRBV12-3/TRBV12-4; clone size: .; CDR3 protein: CASSLFGPGQFF; CDR3 DNA: TGTGCCAGCAGTTTGTTCGGCCCAGGCCAGTTCTTC
D gene: TRBD1; CDR3 length: 15; J gene: TRBJ1-5; V gene: TRBV19; clone size: .; CDR3 protein: CASSTKQGAGQPQHF; CDR3 DNA: TGTGCCAGTAGTACGAAACAGGGGGCTGGTCAGCCCCAGCATTTT
D gene: TRBD2; CDR3 length: 15; J gene: TRBJ2-3; V gene: TRBV19; clone size: .; CDR3 protein: CASSALSGSTDTQYF; CDR3 DNA: TGTGCCAGTAGCGCACTTAGCGGGAGCACAGATACGCAGTATTTT
D gene: TRBD1; CDR3 length: 17; J gene: TRBJ1-2; V gene: TRBV7-9; clone size: .; CDR3 protein: CASSSGGRGKSDYGYTF; CDR3 DNA: TGTGCCAGCAGCTCAGGGGGCCGAGGTAAAAGTGACTATGGCTACACCTTC
D gene: .; CDR3 length: 13; J gene: TRBJ2-3; V gene: TRBV5-4; clone size: .; CDR3 protein: CASSLAGGDTQYF; CDR3 DNA: TGTGCCAGCAGCTTGGCCGGGGGAGATACGCAGTATTTT
D gene: TRBD2; CDR3 length: 18; J gene: TRBJ2-2; V gene: TRBV10-1; clone size: .; CDR3 protein: CASSESTSGGTNTGELFF; CDR3 DNA: TGCGCCAGCAGTGAGTCGACTAGCGGGGGGACGAACACCGGGGAGCTGTTTTTT
D gene: .; CDR3 length: 13; J gene: TRBJ1-1; V gene: TRBV11-3; clone size: .; CDR3 protein: CASSLLFSTEAFF; CDR3 DNA: TGTGCCAGCAGCCTCCTCTTTAGTACTGAAGCTTTCTTT
D gene: TRBD2; CDR3 length: 15; J gene: TRBJ2-1; V gene: TRBV5-1; clone size: .; CDR3 protein: CASSWGLAKDPEQFF; CDR3 DNA: TGCGCCAGCAGCTGGGGACTAGCTAAGGACCCAGAGCAGTTCTTC
D gene: .; CDR3 length: 15; J gene: TRBJ2-2; V gene: TRBV5-1; clone size: .; CDR3 protein: CASSMSQGDTGELFF; CDR3 DNA: TGCGCCAGCAGCATGTCACAGGGTGACACCGGGGAGCTGTTTTTT
D gene: TRBD1; CDR3 length: 16; J gene: TRBJ1-5; V gene: TRBV7-7; clone size: .; CDR3 protein: CASSSRQGRFNQPQHF; CDR3 DNA: TGTGCCAGCAGCTCTAGACAGGGCCGATTCAATCAGCCCCAGCATTTT
D gene: TRBD1; CDR3 length: 16; J gene: TRBJ1-4; V gene: TRBV7-9; clone size: .; CDR3 protein: CASSLGQGSTNEKLFF; CDR3 DNA: TGTGCCAGCAGCTTAGGACAGGGGTCAACTAATGAAAAACTGTTTTTT
D gene: TRBD2; CDR3 length: 12; J gene: TRBJ2-7; V gene: TRBV19; clone size: .; CDR3 protein: CASQTRGDEQYF; CDR3 DNA: TGTGCCAGTCAAACCCGGGGGGACGAGCAGTACTTC
D gene: TRBD2; CDR3 length: 16; J gene: TRBJ2-7; V gene: TRBV18; clone size: few; CDR3 protein: CASSVGTRGSSYEQYF; CDR3 DNA: TGTGCCAGCTCAGTTGGGACTAGGGGGAGCTCCTACGAGCAGTACTTC
D gene: .; CDR3 length: 12; J gene: TRBJ2-7; V gene: TRBV30; clone size: .; CDR3 protein: CAGSGLRGEQYF; CDR3 DNA: TGTGCCGGATCGGGACTCCGGGGCGAGCAGTACTTC
D gene: .; CDR3 length: 14; J gene: TRBJ1-3; V gene: TRBV3-1/TRBV3-2; clone size: .; CDR3 protein: CASSQGVSGNTIYF; CDR3 DNA: TGTGCCAGCAGCCAAGGAGTCTCTGGAAACACCATATATTTT
D gene: .; CDR3 length: 15; J gene: TRBJ1-5; V gene: TRBV7-6; clone size: .; CDR3 protein: CASSPAPGGNQPQHF; CDR3 DNA: TGTGCCAGCAGCCCGGCTCCCGGGGGCAATCAGCCCCAGCATTTT
D gene: .; CDR3 length: 14; J gene: TRBJ1-5; V gene: TRBV7-9; clone size: .; CDR3 protein: CASSSRDTNQPQHF; CDR3 DNA: TGTGCCAGCAGCTCCCGGGACACAAATCAGCCCCAGCATTTT
D gene: TRBD1; CDR3 length: 14; J gene: TRBJ1-1; V gene: TRBV5-4; clone size: .; CDR3 protein: CASSRTGIGTEAFF; CDR3 DNA: TGTGCCAGCAGCAGGACAGGGATTGGCACTGAAGCTTTCTTT
D gene: TRBD1; CDR3 length: 14; J gene: TRBJ2-7; V gene: TRBV2; clone size: once; CDR3 protein: CASSLLEGGSEQYF; CDR3 DNA: TGTGCCAGCAGCCTACTTGAAGGGGGCTCCGAGCAGTACTTC
D gene: .; CDR3 length: 15; J gene: TRBJ1-5; V gene: TRBV7-8; clone size: .; CDR3 protein: CASSLSRVLNQPQHF; CDR3 DNA: TGTGCCAGCAGCTTGTCCAGGGTCCTCAATCAGCCCCAGCATTTT
D gene: .; CDR3 length: 15; J gene: TRBJ2-3; V gene: TRBV5-1; clone size: .; CDR3 protein: CASSFGRGFFDTQYF; CDR3 DNA: TGCGCCAGCAGCTTCGGGCGGGGTTTCTTCGATACGCAGTATTTT
D gene: TRBD1; CDR3 length: 15; J gene: TRBJ1-1; V gene: TRBV6-5; clone size: .; CDR3 protein: CASSKTGGMNTEAFF; CDR3 DNA: TGTGCCAGCAGCAAGACAGGGGGCATGAACACTGAAGCTTTCTTT
D gene: .; CDR3 length: 13; J gene: TRBJ1-2; V gene: TRBV6-5; clone size: once; CDR3 protein: CAHKGDANYGYTF; CDR3 DNA: TGTGCCCACAAAGGGGATGCTAACTATGGCTACACCTTC
D gene: .; CDR3 length: 14; J gene: TRBJ1-5; V gene: TRBV6-5; clone size: .; CDR3 protein: CASSLAGENQPQHF; CDR3 DNA: TGTGCCAGCAGTTTGGCCGGGGAGAATCAGCCCCAGCATTTT